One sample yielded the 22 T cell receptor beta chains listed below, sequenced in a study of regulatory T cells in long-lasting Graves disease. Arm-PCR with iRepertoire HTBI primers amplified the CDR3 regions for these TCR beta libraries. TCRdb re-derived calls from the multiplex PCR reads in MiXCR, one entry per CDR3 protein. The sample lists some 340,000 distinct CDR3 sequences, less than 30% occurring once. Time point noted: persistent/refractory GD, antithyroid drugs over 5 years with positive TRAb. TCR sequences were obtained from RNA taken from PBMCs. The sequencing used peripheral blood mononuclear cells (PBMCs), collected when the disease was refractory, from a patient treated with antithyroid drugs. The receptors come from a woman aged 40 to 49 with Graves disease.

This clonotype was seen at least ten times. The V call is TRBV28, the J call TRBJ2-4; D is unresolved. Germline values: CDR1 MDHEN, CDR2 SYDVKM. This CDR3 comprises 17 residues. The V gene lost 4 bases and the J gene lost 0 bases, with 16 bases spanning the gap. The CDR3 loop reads CASSSIQDGLAKNIQYF. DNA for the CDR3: TGTGCCAGCAGTTCCATTCAGGACGGCTTAGCCAAAAACATTCAGTACTTC.

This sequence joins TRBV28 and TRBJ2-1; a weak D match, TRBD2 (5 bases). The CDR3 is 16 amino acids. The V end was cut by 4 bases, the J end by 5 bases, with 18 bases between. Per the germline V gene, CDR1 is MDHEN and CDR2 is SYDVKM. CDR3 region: CASSSILARENNEQFF. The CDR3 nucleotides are TGTGCCAGCAGTTCCATTTTAGCGAGGGAAAACAATGAGCAGTTCTTC.

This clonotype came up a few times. CDR3 nucleotide sequence: TGTGCCAGCAGCCCAGGTGGGGGCCAGCGCACCGGGGAGCTGTTTTTT. Residues: CASSPGGGQRTGELFF. V usage is TRBV11-2 and J usage is TRBJ2-2; tentatively, D is TRBD1 (6 bases). Germline V gives CDR1 SGHAT, CDR2 FQNNGV. This CDR3 is built from 16 residues. V lost 5 bases, J lost 4 bases, and 17 bases lay in between. Full variable domain (missing parts from reference TRBV11-2 and TRBJ2-2): EAGVAQSPRYKIIEKRQSVAFWCNPISGHATLYWYQQILGQGPKLLIQFQNNGVVDDSQLPKDRFSAERLKGVDSTLKIQPAKLEDSAVYLCASSPGGGQRTGELFFGEGSRLTVL.

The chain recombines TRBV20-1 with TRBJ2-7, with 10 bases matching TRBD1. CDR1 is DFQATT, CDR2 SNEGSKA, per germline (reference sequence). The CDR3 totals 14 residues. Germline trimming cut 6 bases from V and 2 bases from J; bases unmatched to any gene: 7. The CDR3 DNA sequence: TGCAGTGCGCCCCTAGGACAGGGGGCCTACGAGCAGTACTTC. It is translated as CSAPLGQGAYEQYF.

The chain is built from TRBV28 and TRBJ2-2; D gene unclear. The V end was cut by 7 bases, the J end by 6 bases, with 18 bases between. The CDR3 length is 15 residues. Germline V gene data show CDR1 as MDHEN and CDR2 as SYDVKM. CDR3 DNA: TGTGCCAGCATTCCGCTGTGGAGCGAGGCCGGGGAGCTGTTTTTT. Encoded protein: CASIPLWSEAGELFF.

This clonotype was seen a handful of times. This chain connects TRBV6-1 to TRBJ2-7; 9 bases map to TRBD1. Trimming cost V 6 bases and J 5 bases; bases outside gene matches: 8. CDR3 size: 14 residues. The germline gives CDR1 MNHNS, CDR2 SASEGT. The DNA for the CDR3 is TGTGCCAGCAGCCGGACAGGGGACCGGGACGAGCAGTACTTC. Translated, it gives CASSRTGDRDEQYF.

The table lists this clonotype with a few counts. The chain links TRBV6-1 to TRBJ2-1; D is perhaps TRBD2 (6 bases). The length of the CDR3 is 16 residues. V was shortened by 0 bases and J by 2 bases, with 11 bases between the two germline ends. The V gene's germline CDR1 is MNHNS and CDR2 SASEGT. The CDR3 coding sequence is TGTGCCAGCAGTGAAGCGCGGGACTCCCCCTACAATGAGCAGTTCTTC. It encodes CASSEARDSPYNEQFF.

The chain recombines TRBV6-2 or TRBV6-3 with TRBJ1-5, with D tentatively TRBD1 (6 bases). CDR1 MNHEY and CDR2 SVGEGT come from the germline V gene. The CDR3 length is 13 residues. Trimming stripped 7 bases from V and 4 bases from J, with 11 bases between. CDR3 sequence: CASMRQVNQPQHF. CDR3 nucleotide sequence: TGTGCCAGCATGAGACAGGTGAATCAGCCCCAGCATTTT.

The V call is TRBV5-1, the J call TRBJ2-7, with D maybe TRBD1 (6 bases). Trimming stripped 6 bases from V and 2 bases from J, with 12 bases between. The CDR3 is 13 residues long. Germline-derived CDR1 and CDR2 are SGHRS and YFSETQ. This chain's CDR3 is CASNQGTAYEQYF. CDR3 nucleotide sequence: TGCGCCAGCAATCAGGGGACCGCCTACGAGCAGTACTTC.

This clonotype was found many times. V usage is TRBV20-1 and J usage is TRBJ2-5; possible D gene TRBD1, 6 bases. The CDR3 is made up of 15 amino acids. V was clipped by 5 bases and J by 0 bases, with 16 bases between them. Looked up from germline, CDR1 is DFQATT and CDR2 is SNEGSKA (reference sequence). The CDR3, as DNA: TGCAGTGCTGAACAACGGGACATATACCAAGAGACCCAGTACTTC. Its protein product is CSAEQRDIYQETQYF.

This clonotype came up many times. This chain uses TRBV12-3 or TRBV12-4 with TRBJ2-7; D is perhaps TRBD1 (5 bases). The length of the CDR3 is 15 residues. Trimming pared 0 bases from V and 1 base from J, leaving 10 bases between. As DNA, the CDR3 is TGTGCCAGCAGTTTAGCCAGGGCGCTTTCCTACGAGCAGTACTTC. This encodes CASSLARALSYEQYF.

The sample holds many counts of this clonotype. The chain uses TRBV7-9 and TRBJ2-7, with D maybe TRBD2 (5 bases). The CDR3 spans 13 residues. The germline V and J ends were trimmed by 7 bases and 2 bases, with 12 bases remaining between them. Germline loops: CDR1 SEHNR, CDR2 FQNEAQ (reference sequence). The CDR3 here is CASISPGAYEQYF. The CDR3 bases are TGTGCCAGCATTTCCCCCGGGGCCTACGAGCAGTACTTC.

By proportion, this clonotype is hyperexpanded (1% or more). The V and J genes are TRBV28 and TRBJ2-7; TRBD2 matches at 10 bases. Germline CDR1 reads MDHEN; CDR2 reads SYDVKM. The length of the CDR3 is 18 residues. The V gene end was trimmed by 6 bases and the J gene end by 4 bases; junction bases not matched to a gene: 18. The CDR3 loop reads CASSQAASGRSVWYEQYF. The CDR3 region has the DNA TGTGCCAGCAGCCAAGCCGCTAGCGGGAGATCTGTGTGGTACGAGCAGTACTTC.

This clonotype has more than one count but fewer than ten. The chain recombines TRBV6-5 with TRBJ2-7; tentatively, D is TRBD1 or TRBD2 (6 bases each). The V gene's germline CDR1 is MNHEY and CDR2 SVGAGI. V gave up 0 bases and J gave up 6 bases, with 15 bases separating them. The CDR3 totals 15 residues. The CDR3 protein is CASSYSDRPGAEQYF. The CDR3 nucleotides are TGTGCCAGCAGTTACTCGGATCGGCCGGGGGCCGAGCAGTACTTC.

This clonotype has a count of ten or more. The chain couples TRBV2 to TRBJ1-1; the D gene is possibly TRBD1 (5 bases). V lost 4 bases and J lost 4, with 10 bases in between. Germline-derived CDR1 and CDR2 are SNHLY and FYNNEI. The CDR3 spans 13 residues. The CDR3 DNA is TGTGCCAGCAGTGTTGGGGCCCCCACTGAAGCTTTCTTT. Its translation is CASSVGAPTEAFF.

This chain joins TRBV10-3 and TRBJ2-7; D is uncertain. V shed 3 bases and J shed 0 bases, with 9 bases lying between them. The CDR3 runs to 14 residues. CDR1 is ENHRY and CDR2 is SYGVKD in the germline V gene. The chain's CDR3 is CAISEGQISYEQYF. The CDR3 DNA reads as TGTGCCATCAGTGAAGGGCAGATCTCCTACGAGCAGTACTTC.

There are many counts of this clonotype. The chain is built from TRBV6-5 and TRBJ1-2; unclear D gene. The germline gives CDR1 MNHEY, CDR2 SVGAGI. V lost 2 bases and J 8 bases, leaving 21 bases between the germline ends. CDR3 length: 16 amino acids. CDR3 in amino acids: CASSYPTTTGRRGYTF. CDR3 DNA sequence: TGTGCCAGCAGTTACCCAACTACCACTGGGCGACGGGGCTACACCTTC.

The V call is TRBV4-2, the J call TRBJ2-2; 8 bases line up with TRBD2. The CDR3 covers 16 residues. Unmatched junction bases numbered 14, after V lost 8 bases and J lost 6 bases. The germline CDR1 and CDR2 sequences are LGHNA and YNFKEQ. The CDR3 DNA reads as TGTGCCAGCTCCCGAAGGGTAGCGGGAAACTCCGGGGAGCTGTTTTTT. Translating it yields CASSRRVAGNSGELFF.

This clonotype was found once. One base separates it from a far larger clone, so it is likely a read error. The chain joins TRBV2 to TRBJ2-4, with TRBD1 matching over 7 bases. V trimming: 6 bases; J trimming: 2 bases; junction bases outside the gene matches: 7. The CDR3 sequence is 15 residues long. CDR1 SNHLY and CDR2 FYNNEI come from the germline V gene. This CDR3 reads CASSDLGQTKNIQYF. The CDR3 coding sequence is TGTGCCAGCAGCGATCTGGGACAGACCAAAAACATTCAGTACTTC.

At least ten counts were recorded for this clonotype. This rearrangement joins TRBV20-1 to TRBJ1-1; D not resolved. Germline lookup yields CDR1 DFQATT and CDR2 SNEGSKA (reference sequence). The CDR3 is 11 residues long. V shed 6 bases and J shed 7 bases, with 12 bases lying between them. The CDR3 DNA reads TGCAGTGCCCGGCAGGCGGTTGAAGCTTTCTTT. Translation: CSARQAVEAFF.

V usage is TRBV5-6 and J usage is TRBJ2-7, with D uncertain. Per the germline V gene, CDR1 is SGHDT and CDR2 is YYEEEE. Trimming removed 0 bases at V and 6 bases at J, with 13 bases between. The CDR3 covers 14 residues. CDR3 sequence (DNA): TGTGCCAGCAGCTTGGACGGATACCTAATCGAGCAGTACTTC. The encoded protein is CASSLDGYLIEQYF.

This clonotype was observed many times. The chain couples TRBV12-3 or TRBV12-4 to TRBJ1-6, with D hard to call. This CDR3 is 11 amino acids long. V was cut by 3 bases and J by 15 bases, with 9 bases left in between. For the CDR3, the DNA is TGTGCCAGCAGTTTTGCCCAGAACCTCCACTTT. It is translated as CASSFAQNLHF.